The sequence of this TCR beta chain was determined in a study of blood T cell repertoires in COVID-19. Study details: COVID-19 samples, acute and convalescent, were from the United States, Italy and Spain.

Germline V gives CDR1 MNHEY, CDR2 SMNVEV (reference sequence). Losses at the gene ends were 5 bases for V and 7 bases for J; bases not matched to a gene: 4. The CDR3 is 13 residues long. Method: immunoSEQ multiplex PCR; TCRdb's copy keeps in-frame clones and lacks some. The data contain about 100,000 clones, around 81% of them singletons. The chain carries TRBV27 and TRBJ1-4; 7 bases match TRBD1. The sequence was obtained from a man between 50 and 59 years old with active or convalescent COVID-19. Sequencing input: peripheral blood. The CDR3, as DNA: TGTGCCAGCAGTAAGAGACAGGGTGAAAAACTGTTTTTT. Its protein product is CASSKRQGEKLFF.